Shown below are 28 T cell receptor beta chains from a single sample sequenced in a study of CD8 T cells in ankylosing spondylitis. TCRdb reprocessed the 5' RACE reads with MiXCR, giving one entry per CDR3 protein. The sample has 40,000 or so distinct CDR3 sequences, 10% to 13% seen once. Sequenced: blood, either unsorted or a sorted T cell fraction (not recorded which). These receptors originate from a male donor with ankylosing spondylitis or in good health (not recorded which).

This clonotype was observed at least ten times. The genes are TRBV11-2 and TRBJ1-1; D unresolved. CDR1 and CDR2 (germline): SGHAT, FQNNGV. The length of the CDR3 is 13 residues. Trimming left V 3 bases short and J 7 bases short, with 12 bases between. CDR3 nucleotides: TGTGCCAGCAGCTTTGTAGGGTTCGTTGAAGCTTTCTTT. This gives the protein CASSFVGFVEAFF.

This clonotype was recorded at least ten times. This rearrangement joins TRBV2 to TRBJ1-4; D remains unclear. Trimming took off 8 bases at V and 4 bases at J, with 14 bases between the two ends. Germline V lookup: CDR1 SNHLY, CDR2 FYNNEI. This CDR3 region has 14 residues. The CDR3 reads CASASGPYNEKLFF. In DNA form, the CDR3 reads TGTGCCAGCGCGTCGGGTCCCTATAATGAAAAACTGTTTTTT.

This clonotype has ten or more counts. This chain uses TRBV6-1 with TRBJ2-2; TRBD2 aligns across 10 bases. The CDR3 is made up of 17 amino acids. V shed 6 bases, J shed 4 bases, and the junction held 11 bases outside the gene matches. Germline lookup yields CDR1 MNHNS and CDR2 SASEGT. The CDR3 DNA is TGTGCCAGCAGCCTTGGCGTACTAGCGGGAAGCACCGGGGAGCTGTTTTTT. Its protein is CASSLGVLAGSTGELFF.

In this sample, this clonotype turned up many times. This chain joins TRBV7-3 and TRBJ2-1; TRBD2 aligns across 8 bases. Trimming cost V 2 bases and J 8 bases; bases outside gene matches: 8. Germline CDR1 is SGHTA and CDR2 is FQGTGA. The CDR3 covers 15 residues. CDR3 bases: TGTGCCAGCAGCTTAGGGCTAGCGGGTGTAGATGAGCAGTTCTTC. This codes for CASSLGLAGVDEQFF.

This clonotype was detected ten times or more. The V call is TRBV28, the J call TRBJ1-2; possibly TRBD1 for D (5 bases). Germline V CDR1 and CDR2: MDHEN, SYDVKM. The CDR3 sequence is 12 residues long. The V end lost 6 bases, the J end lost 4 bases, and 9 bases lay between the germline ends. This chain's CDR3 is CASRGTGYGYTF. CDR3 DNA: TGTGCCAGCAGAGGGACCGGCTATGGCTACACCTTC.

This clonotype was seen only once. V and J are TRBV12-3 or TRBV12-4 and TRBJ2-4; unclear D gene. This CDR3 has 14 residues. V was shortened by 3 bases and J by 1 base, with 7 bases between the two germline ends. Here the CDR3 reads CASSFGRAKNIQYF. The CDR3 DNA is TGTGCCAGCAGTTTTGGCAGGGCCAAAAACATTCAGTACTTC.

This clonotype was recorded at least ten times. This rearrangement joins TRBV6-2 or TRBV6-3 to TRBJ2-1; 8 nucleotides match TRBD2. Germline CDR1 is MNHEY and CDR2 is SVGEGT. This CDR3 is 15 amino acids long. With V trimmed by 6 bases and J by 7 bases, 11 bases remained unmatched. In DNA form, the CDR3 reads TGTGCCAGCAGACAACGGGAGGGCCAGAAAAATGAGCAGTTCTTC. Translation gives CASRQREGQKNEQFF.

The table lists this clonotype with many counts. The chain recombines TRBV29-1 with TRBJ2-7; D is ambiguous. V dropped 4 bases and J dropped 4 bases, with 5 bases sitting between them. This CDR3 comprises 10 residues. Germline CDR1 reads SQVTM; CDR2 reads ANQGSEA. CDR3 residues: CSVGAYEQYF. CDR3 bases: TGCAGCGTTGGAGCGTACGAGCAGTACTTC.

This clonotype came up many times. V usage is TRBV7-8 and J usage is TRBJ2-7; D not resolved. This CDR3 has 13 amino acids. Germline V CDR1 and CDR2: SGHVS, FQNEAQ. Deletions cut 3 bases from V and 3 bases from J, with 9 bases between. CDR3 nucleotides: TGTGCCAGCAGCTTCTCCCCCTACTACGAGCAGTACTTC. This encodes CASSFSPYYEQYF.

This clonotype appeared many times. This chain uses TRBV7-2 with TRBJ2-7, with D possibly being TRBD1 (5 bases). The germline V and J ends were trimmed by 5 bases and 6 bases, with 17 bases remaining between them. The CDR3 has 14 residues. From germline, CDR1 is SGHTA and CDR2 FQGNSA. The CDR3 protein is CASSVRTLQGEQYF. CDR3 DNA sequence: TGTGCCAGCAGCGTACGGACCCTCCAGGGCGAGCAGTACTTC.

This clonotype was counted between two and nine times. A much more abundant neighbour one base away suggests this may be a read error. This chain uses TRBV12-3 or TRBV12-4 with TRBJ2-5; TRBD1 or TRBD2 may be the D gene (5 bases each). The DNA end lines up better with TRBJ2-1; the J call may be wrong. This CDR3 comprises 14 residues. Here the CDR3 DNA reads TGTGCCAGCAGCTCTCGGGACGCAAGGGAGACCCAGTTCTTC. As protein: CASSSRDARETQFF.

Many counts were recorded for this clonotype. The CDR3 here is CASSYGTSSGEQFF. The CDR3 DNA follows: TGCGCCAGCAGCTACGGGACTAGCTCGGGAGAGCAGTTCTTC. This chain joins TRBV5-1 and TRBJ2-1, with 9 bases identical to TRBD2. The CDR3 length is 14 residues. CDR1 is SGHRS and CDR2 is YFSETQ in the germline V gene. V gave up 3 bases and J gave up 10 bases; unmatched junction bases: 8.

This clonotype was detected ten times or more. This sequence joins TRBV3-1 and TRBJ2-1; D uncertain. CDR3 length: 12 residues. Germline CDR1 is LGHDT and CDR2 is YNNKEL (reference sequence). The V and J ends lost 1 base and 9 bases respectively, with 7 bases between them. The CDR3 here is CASSQAAGEQFF. The CDR3 DNA reads as TGTGCCAGCAGCCAAGCAGCTGGTGAGCAGTTCTTC.

In this sample, this clonotype turned up many times. J is TRBJ2-1 and V is TRBV29-1; the match to TRBD2 covers 10 bases. Per germline, CDR1 SQVTM and CDR2 ANQGSEA. Germline trimming cut 6 bases from V and 0 bases from J; bases unmatched to any gene: 8. The CDR3 runs 16 residues. The CDR3 DNA sequence: TGCAGCGTGGGTAGCGGGAGGACTCTCTCCTACAATGAGCAGTTCTTC. Its protein product is CSVGSGRTLSYNEQFF.

This clonotype was seen repeatedly, ten times or more. The chain has TRBV7-8 and TRBJ1-3; a possible D gene is TRBD1 (5 bases). This CDR3 comprises 16 residues. The germline V and J ends were trimmed by 1 base and 1 base, with 11 bases remaining between them. The germline gives CDR1 SGHVS, CDR2 FQNEAQ. The chain's CDR3 is CASSLGAGGSGNTIYF. The DNA of the CDR3 is TGTGCCAGCAGCTTAGGGGCGGGGGGTTCTGGAAACACCATATATTTT.

This clonotype has at least ten counts. The rearrangement uses TRBV6-1 and TRBJ2-2, with 7 bases fitting TRBD1. There are 14 residues in the CDR3. Per germline, CDR1 MNHNS and CDR2 SASEGT. J gave up 5 bases and V 6 bases, and 6 bases lay outside the gene matches. CDR3 in DNA: TGTGCCAGCAGCCGCAGACAGGGAACCGGGGAGCTGTTTTTT. This gives the protein CASSRRQGTGELFF.

This clonotype was detected many times. The chain employs TRBV7-9 and TRBJ2-1; 9 bases are a match to TRBD2. V was clipped by 0 bases and J by 6 bases; unmatched bases: 3. The CDR3 covers 15 residues. Germline values: CDR1 SEHNR, CDR2 FQNEAQ (reference sequence). CDR3 DNA: TGTGCCAGCAGCTTAGCTAGCGGGAGTCCCAATGAGCAGTTCTTC. Encoded protein: CASSLASGSPNEQFF.

This clonotype occurred many times. V usage is TRBV20-1 and J usage is TRBJ1-1; maybe TRBD1 (6 bases). This CDR3 has 15 amino acids. Trimming cost V 6 bases and J 2 bases, with 19 bases left between them. Germline V CDR1 and CDR2: DFQATT, SNEGSKA (reference sequence). CDR3 region: CSATRGSSSNTEAFF. The CDR3 bases are TGCAGTGCGACGAGGGGGTCTTCTTCAAACACTGAAGCTTTCTTT.

There are many counts of this clonotype. This chain connects TRBV9 to TRBJ2-7; TRBD1 might be the D (5 bases). Germline-derived CDR1 and CDR2 are SGDLS and YYNGEE. The V gene lost 0 bases and the J gene lost 2 bases, with 6 bases spanning the gap. The CDR3 is 13 residues long. The CDR3 sequence: CASSVEGAYEQYF. CDR3 sequence (DNA): TGTGCCAGCAGCGTAGAAGGGGCCTACGAGCAGTACTTC. Complete variable domain (other parts from reference TRBV9 and TRBJ2-7): DSGVTQTPKHLITATGQRVTLRCSPRSGDLSVYWYQQSLDQGLQFLIQYYNGEERAKGNILERFSAQQFPDLHSELNLSSLELGDSALYFCASSVEGAYEQYFGPGTRLTVT.

The chain employs TRBV18 and TRBJ2-3, with 10 bases matching TRBD2. J lost 3 bases, V lost 5 bases, and 8 bases had no gene match. The CDR3 contains 16 residues. Germline values: CDR1 KGHSH, CDR2 LQKENI. In DNA, the CDR3 is TGTGCCAGCTCAGGCCGGCTAGCGGGAGAAACAGATACGCAGTATTTT. Protein product: CASSGRLAGETDTQYF.

The chain employs TRBV18 and TRBJ2-5; no reliable D call. Looked up from germline, CDR1 is KGHSH and CDR2 is LQKENI. V was trimmed by 4 bases and J by 1 base, leaving 7 bases between them. The CDR3 is made up of 13 amino acids. CDR3 in DNA: TGTGCCAGCTCACGCGGCAGCCAAGAGACCCAGTACTTC. It codes for CASSRGSQETQYF.

This clonotype has more than one count but fewer than ten. The chain links TRBV9 to TRBJ2-3, with D uncertain. V was pared by 2 bases and J by 6 bases, with 16 bases between. This CDR3 region has 15 residues. Germline loops: CDR1 SGDLS, CDR2 YYNGEE. In nucleotides, the CDR3 is TGTGCCAGCAGCGTTGGGCCTCGATTGTACGATACGCAGTATTTT. Translation: CASSVGPRLYDTQYF.

This clonotype showed up many times. The chain uses TRBV3-1 and TRBJ2-1; tentative D call: TRBD2 (5 bases). Germline V gives CDR1 LGHDT, CDR2 YNNKEL (reference sequence). The ends were cut back, 1 base at V and 7 bases at J, with 11 bases in the middle. The CDR3 has 14 residues. CDR3 sequence: CASSQGALGNEQFF. The CDR3 nucleotides are TGTGCCAGCAGCCAAGGTGCACTAGGGAATGAGCAGTTCTTC.

The table lists this clonotype with many counts. The chain joins TRBV5-6 to TRBJ2-7, with 7 nucleotides matching TRBD1. CDR1 and CDR2 from the germline V gene are SGHDT and YYEEEE. CDR3 length: 12 residues. V dropped 3 bases and J dropped 6; count of bases not matched to a gene: 3. In DNA form, the CDR3 reads TGTGCCAGCAGCTCAAGACAGGGCGAGCAGTACTTC. Translated, it gives CASSSRQGEQYF. Combining the CDR3 with reference TRBV5-6 and TRBJ2-7 gives the whole variable domain DAGVTQSPTHLIKTRGQQVTLRCSPKSGHDTVSWYQQALGQGPQFIFQYYEEEERQRGNFPDRFSGHQFPNYSSELNVNALLLGDSALYLCASSSRQGEQYFGPGTRLTVT.

There are many counts of this clonotype. This chain links TRBV20-1 with TRBJ2-3; 14 bases agree with TRBD2. Germline CDR1 and CDR2: DFQATT and SNEGSKA (reference sequence). The junction had 5 bases not matched to a gene; V was cut back by 6 bases and J by 0 bases. The CDR3 is 16 amino acids. The DNA of the CDR3 is TGCAGTGCAGGACTAGCGGGAGGATCGAGCACAGATACGCAGTATTTT. This translates into CSAGLAGGSSTDTQYF.

This clonotype was observed at least ten times. The J gene is TRBJ1-1, the V gene TRBV7-8; 9 bases are shared with TRBD1. CDR1 is SGHVS and CDR2 is FQNEAQ in the germline V gene. J gave up 4 bases and V 3 bases, and 6 bases lay outside the gene matches. The CDR3 is made up of 15 amino acids. This CDR3 reads CASSLTGGLRTEAFF. The CDR3, as DNA: TGTGCCAGCAGCTTGACAGGGGGGCTTCGCACTGAAGCTTTCTTT.

This clonotype was counted many times. The J gene is TRBJ2-1, the V gene TRBV12-3 or TRBV12-4, with 10 bases matching TRBD1. The V gene end was trimmed by 5 bases and the J gene end by 6 bases; junction bases not matched to a gene: 7. The CDR3 spans 15 residues. The CDR3 here is CASSLRQGALNEQFF. The CDR3 region has the DNA TGTGCCAGCAGTCTTCGACAGGGGGCCCTCAATGAGCAGTTCTTC.

V usage is TRBV7-9 and J usage is TRBJ2-2, with TRBD2 matching over 12 bases. Losses at the gene ends were 1 base for V and 7 bases for J; bases not matched to a gene: 4. Germline V gene sequence: CDR1 SEHNR, CDR2 FQNEAQ (reference sequence). The CDR3 is made up of 16 amino acids. The CDR3 DNA sequence: TGTGCCAGCAGCTTAGGACTAGCGGGAGCCCACGGGGAGCTGTTTTTT. It specifies CASSLGLAGAHGELFF.